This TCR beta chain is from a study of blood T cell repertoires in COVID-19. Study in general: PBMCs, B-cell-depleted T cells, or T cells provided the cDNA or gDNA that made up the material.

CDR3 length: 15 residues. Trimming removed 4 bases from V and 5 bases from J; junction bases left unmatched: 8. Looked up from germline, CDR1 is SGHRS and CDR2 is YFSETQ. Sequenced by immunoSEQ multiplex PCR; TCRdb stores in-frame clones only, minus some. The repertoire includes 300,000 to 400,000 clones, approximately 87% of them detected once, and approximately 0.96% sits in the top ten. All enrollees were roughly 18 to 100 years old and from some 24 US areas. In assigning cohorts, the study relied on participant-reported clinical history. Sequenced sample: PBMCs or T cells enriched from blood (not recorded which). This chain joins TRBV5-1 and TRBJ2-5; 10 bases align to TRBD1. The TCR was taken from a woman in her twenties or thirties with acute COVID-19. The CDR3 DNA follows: TGCGCCAGCAGCGCGGGGACAGGGGTCATGGAGACCCAGTACTTC. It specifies CASSAGTGVMETQYF. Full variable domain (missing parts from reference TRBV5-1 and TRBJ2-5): KAGVTQTPRYLIKTRGQQVTLSCSPISGHRSVSWYQQTPGQGLQFLFEYFSETQRNKGNFPGRFSGRQFSNSRSEMNVSTLELGDSALYLCASSAGTGVMETQYFGPGTRLLVL.